This note documents a single T cell receptor beta chain sequence. Assay: immunoSEQ multiplex PCR; the TCRdb copy retains only in-frame clones and omits some. This sample carries about 180,000 clones, 85% to 95% of them seen once, and the ten largest clones take more than 0.06%. There are 16 residues in the CDR3. The germline V and J ends were trimmed by 1 base and 3 bases, with 16 bases remaining between them. Germline-derived CDR1 and CDR2 are MGHRA and YSYEKL. Nashville, Tennessee was home to all donors, who were Caucasian adults. The record originates from a study of shared clonotypes between healthy human individuals. On the study more broadly: The donors, two women and a few men, were aged 18 to 49. Three plates were used per donor for CD4 naive, three for CD4 memory, two for CD8 naive and one for CD8 memory.

The chain employs TRBV4-1 and TRBJ2-7; D is possibly TRBD1 or TRBD2 (5 bases each). Source material: naive CD4+ T cells sorted from blood. Indicated subset: CD45RA+ positively selected. This clonotype was sampled from a woman younger than 45 in good health. The CDR3 DNA reads TGCGCCAGCAGCCAAGCCGGGAAAGGGGCGAACTACGAGCAGTACTTC. Protein product: CASSQAGKGANYEQYF.